Detailed here is one T cell receptor beta chain. Its antigen is not identified. The sample belongs to a study of graft-versus-host responses after intestinal transplantation. Across the study: Anti-thymocyte globulin was used for induction in all recipients, who then took tacrolimus and steroids for 2 to 4 years.

Study-wide results and caveats: Allografts of patients with graft-donor T cell macrochimerism showed high graft-versus-host to host-versus-graft clone ratios. After transplant, early declines in HvG clones were associated with peak levels of circulating GvH clones. Recipient marrow showed GvH clones, some seen first in ileum or blood.

The repertoire was sequenced with immunoSEQ multiplex PCR; TCRdb's copy has only in-frame clones and lacks some. The table lists about 59,000 clones, 94% of them singletons. Material: unstimulated CD4+ T cells sorted from spleen or lymph node cells, obtained before transplant. The clonotype comes from a human donor who was the organ donor for an intestinal transplant.

The CDR3: CASSLGRLAYGNTIYF. CDR3 sequence (DNA): TGTGCCAGCAGCTTAGGTCGACTCGCCTATGGAAACACCATATATTTT. The chain employs TRBV11-2 and TRBJ1-3; D call uncertain. CDR3 size: 16 residues. Trimming removed 1 base from V and 3 bases from J, with 13 bases in between. Germline CDR1 and CDR2: SGHAT and FQNNGV. The entire variable domain, with the rest obtained from reference TRBV11-2 and TRBJ1-3, is as follows: EAGVAQSPRYKIIEKRQSVAFWCNPISGHATLYWYQQILGQGPKLLIQFQNNGVVDDSQLPKDRFSAERLKGVDSTLKIQPAKLEDSAVYLCASSLGRLAYGNTIYFGEGSWLTVV.